The present T cell receptor (beta chain) was sequenced within a study of beta chain features in type 1 diabetes. Study-wide results and caveats: All four CD4+ subsets of Type 1 diabetes patients contained TCRB CDR3s that were moderately but significantly shorter. For patients, the naive, central memory and Treg TCRB repertoires appeared more alike than for healthy donors.

Germline CDR1 and CDR2: SQVTM and ANQGSEA. This CDR3 region has 12 residues. The V end lost 6 bases, the J end lost 4 bases, and 10 bases lay between the germline ends. A word on this clone: Its specificity is not known. Additional DNA sequences in this sample encode the identical CDR3.

The investigators reverse transcribed all of the isolated RNA, so they sequenced expressed TCRB transcripts. The protocol was immunoSEQ multiplex PCR, while the TCRdb copy is restricted to in-frame clones and leaves out a portion. Of around 650,000 clones in the sample, around 12% were seen once. The source of this sequence is a man in his thirties or forties with type 1 diabetes. Sequenced sample: naive CD4+ T cells from blood. The rearrangement joins TRBV29-1 to TRBJ1-5; TRBD1 is a possible D gene (5 bases). For the CDR3, the DNA is TGCAGCGTGGGGACGGAGAATCAGCCCCAGCATTTT. It specifies CSVGTENQPQHF. The complete variable domain, with remaining parts taken from reference TRBV29-1 and TRBJ1-5, reads SAVISQKPSRDICQRGTSLTIQCQVDSQVTMMFWYRQQPGQSLTLIATANQGSEATYESGFVIDKFPISRPNLTFSTLTVSNMSPEDSSIYLCSVGTENQPQHFGDGTRLSIL.